Below, 11 T cell receptor beta chains from the same sample are listed, as sequenced in a study of low-dose radiotherapy and immunotherapy resistance in tumors. TRAV and TRBV primers primed cDNA for both TCRalpha and TCRbeta. It was with a constant-region primer and a V-primer adapter that TCRs were amplified over roughly 19 PCR cycles. TCRdb independently ran MiXCR on the reads; one entry per CDR3 protein. The sample includes roughly 90,000 distinct CDR3 sequences, around a fifth of them seen just once. Specified time point: after trial treatment. Treatment given: LDRT plus nivolumab, ipilimumab, low-dose cyclophosphamide and aspirin (RACIN trial). Sequenced here: PBMCs, sampled after low-dose radiotherapy plus immunotherapy. All receptors come from a female donor with ovarian cancer.

This clonotype appeared a few times. The chain combines TRBV15 with TRBJ2-3, with 7 bases that match TRBD2. Germline values: CDR1 LNHNV, CDR2 YYDKDF (reference sequence). The CDR3 is made up of 16 amino acids. J gave up 2 bases and V 6 bases, and 11 bases lay outside the gene matches. CDR3 loop: CATRDLMAGVTDTQYF. CDR3 coding DNA: TGTGCCACCAGGGACCTTATGGCGGGGGTCACAGATACGCAGTATTTT. The full variable domain, rest sourced from reference TRBV15 and TRBJ2-3, is DAMVIQNPRYQVTQFGKPVTLSCSQTLNHNVMYWYQQKSSQAPKLLFHYYDKDFNNEADTPDNFQSRRPNTSFCFLDIRSPGLGDTAMYLCATRDLMAGVTDTQYFGPGTRLTVL.

As to this clonotype: This may be a read error: a much more frequent sequence differs by one nucleotide. This chain links TRBV7-9 with TRBJ1-3, with D unresolved. Germline V gives CDR1 SEHNR, CDR2 FQNEAQ (reference sequence). The CDR3 contains 16 residues. The germline V and J ends were trimmed by 1 base and 2 bases, with 12 bases remaining between them. Written as DNA, the CDR3 is TGTGCCAGCAGCTTAGGAGAGGCAATCCCTGGAAACACCATATATTTT. Translation: CASSLGEAIPGNTIYF.

V is TRBV30 and J is TRBJ1-2, with D unresolved. Germline assignment: CDR1 GTSNPN and CDR2 SVGIG (reference sequence). V lost 1 base, J lost 0 bases, and 12 bases lay in between. The CDR3 runs 15 residues. The CDR3: CAWSAPTGANYGYTF. The CDR3 DNA follows: TGTGCCTGGAGTGCCCCGACGGGAGCTAACTATGGCTACACCTTC.

This clonotype has ten or more counts. The CDR3 region is CASSLAGTSGYNEQFF. The CDR3 DNA reads as TGTGCCAGCAGCTTAGCCGGGACTAGCGGCTACAATGAGCAGTTCTTC. The chain links TRBV7-2 to TRBJ2-1; 11 positions match TRBD2. The germline CDR1 and CDR2 sequences are SGHTA and FQGNSA. The CDR3 runs to 16 residues. J was trimmed by 3 bases and V by 0 bases; bases with no gene match: 1.

This clonotype was recorded at least ten times. This sequence joins TRBV20-1 and TRBJ1-1, with a weak D call TRBD1 (5 bases). CDR1 and CDR2 (germline): DFQATT, SNEGSKA (reference sequence). The CDR3 is 14 residues long. Trimming shortened V by 1 base and J by 5 bases, and 14 bases separated the two germline ends. This CDR3 is CSARGVGGFTEAFF. CDR3 coding DNA: TGCAGTGCTAGAGGGGTTGGGGGTTTTACTGAAGCTTTCTTT.

The CDR3 nucleotides are TGTGCCAGCAGCTTGGTTTTATACAGGGACAATGAGCAGTTCTTC. Protein product: CASSLVLYRDNEQFF. The chain has TRBV5-6 and TRBJ2-1; possibly TRBD1 for D (6 bases). Trimming left V 0 bases short and J 5 bases short, with 12 bases between. The CDR3 runs to 15 residues. The germline gives CDR1 SGHDT, CDR2 YYEEEE.

The table lists this clonotype with many counts. The CDR3 protein is CASSGDSPGELFF. The CDR3 DNA sequence: TGTGCCAGCAGCGGCGACAGCCCCGGGGAGCTGTTTTTT. The rearrangement joins TRBV5-4 to TRBJ2-2, with D tentatively TRBD1 (5 bases). The CDR3 is 13 amino acids. Germline loops: CDR1 SGHNT, CDR2 YYREEE (reference sequence). V was pared by 4 bases and J by 6 bases, with 10 bases between.

This clonotype appeared many times. The rearrangement links TRBV10-3 to TRBJ2-1; TRBD2 matches 8 bases. Trimming took 6 bases from V and 5 from J; bases not matched to a gene: 9. Germline V gene data show CDR1 as ENHRY and CDR2 as SYGVKD. This CDR3 contains 15 residues. Written as DNA, the CDR3 is TGTGCCATCAGGGGGGATAGCGGGACAAACAATGAGCAGTTCTTC. As protein: CAIRGDSGTNNEQFF.

V is TRBV19 and J is TRBJ2-1; possibly TRBD1 or TRBD2 for D (5 bases each). Between the trimmed V and J ends, which lost 5 bases and 0 bases, there was a span of 11 bases. CDR3 length: 15 amino acids. Germline-derived CDR1 and CDR2 are LNHDA and SQIVND (reference sequence). The CDR3 here is CASSGRGFSYNEQFF. In DNA form, the CDR3 reads TGTGCCAGTAGTGGACGGGGCTTCTCCTACAATGAGCAGTTCTTC.

This clonotype has at least ten counts. The chain joins TRBV4-2 to TRBJ1-3; 10 nucleotides align to TRBD1. The V and J ends lost 6 bases and 3 bases, in that order; junction bases with no gene match: 14. This CDR3 contains 18 residues. The germline V gene encodes CDR1 LGHNA and CDR2 YNFKEQ. CDR3 coding DNA: TGTGCCAGCAGTCACGGACTGGACAGGGGGATTGTTGGAAACACCATATATTTT. This sequence encodes CASSHGLDRGIVGNTIYF.

CDR3 coding DNA: TGTGCCAGTAGTATAGGGGGGGGGGGCCAAGAGACCCAGTACTTC. Translation gives CASSIGGGGQETQYF. J is TRBJ2-5 and V is TRBV19; 7 nucleotides line up with TRBD2. CDR1 is LNHDA and CDR2 is SQIVND in the germline V gene (reference sequence). CDR3 length equals 15 residues. The V segment lost 1 base and the J segment 1 base; nucleotides outside the gene matches: 3.